Listed below are T cell receptor beta chains from one sample, sequenced in a study of neurological immune-mediated disorders. TCRdb analysed the 5' RACE reads with MiXCR anew, one entry per CDR3 protein. Altogether approximately 90,000 distinct CDR3 sequences are present, around 3.3% being singletons, with the ten largest covering roughly 6.4%. The sample taken for sequencing was PBMCs. The origin of the receptors is a woman under 30 with multiple sclerosis. CDR3s include the opening cysteine and the closing phenylalanine or tryptophan. A D gene is named only where the DNA matches it firmly. Clone size reads once, few, many, or a class if the clone is expanded.

d_call: NA; clone_size: many; v_call: TRBV28; j_call: TRBJ1-2; cdr3_aa: CASNEANYGYTF; cdr3_nt: TGTGCCAGCAACGAGGCTAACTATGGCTACACCTTC
d_call: NA; clone_size: few; v_call: TRBV3-1; j_call: TRBJ2-1; cdr3_aa: CASSPAGTKSYNEQFF; cdr3_nt: TGTGCCAGCAGCCCAGCCGGGACGAAGTCCTACAATGAGCAGTTCTTC
d_call: NA; clone_size: many; v_call: TRBV20-1; j_call: TRBJ2-2; cdr3_aa: CSAGHGELFF; cdr3_nt: TGCAGTGCAGGGCACGGGGAGCTGTTTTTT
d_call: TRBD2; clone_size: many; v_call: TRBV20-1; j_call: TRBJ2-7; cdr3_aa: CSAHLAGGSYEQYF; cdr3_nt: TGCAGTGCTCACCTAGCGGGGGGCTCCTACGAGCAGTACTTC
d_call: NA; clone_size: many; v_call: TRBV7-9; j_call: TRBJ1-2; cdr3_aa: CASSLEGVDGYTF; cdr3_nt: TGTGCCAGCAGCTTGGAGGGTGTGGATGGCTACACCTTC
d_call: TRBD2; clone_size: many; v_call: TRBV20-1; j_call: TRBJ2-3; cdr3_aa: CSATFKPIAGVKGDTQYF; cdr3_nt: TGCAGTGCCACTTTCAAACCCATAGCGGGAGTGAAGGGAGATACGCAGTATTTT
d_call: TRBD2; clone_size: few; v_call: TRBV7-2; j_call: TRBJ2-1; cdr3_aa: CASSLGRASNEQFF; cdr3_nt: TGTGCCAGCAGCTTGGGGAGGGCCAGCAATGAGCAGTTCTTC
d_call: NA; clone_size: many; v_call: TRBV5-5; j_call: TRBJ2-7; cdr3_aa: CASSWARQGDYEQYF; cdr3_nt: TGTGCCAGCAGCTGGGCGAGGCAGGGCGACTACGAGCAGTACTTC
d_call: TRBD2; clone_size: many; v_call: TRBV11-2; j_call: TRBJ2-3; cdr3_aa: CASSLDPTSGGVTDTQYF; cdr3_nt: TGTGCCAGCAGCTTAGACCCTACTAGCGGGGGGGTTACAGATACGCAGTATTTT
d_call: TRBD1; clone_size: few; v_call: TRBV30; j_call: TRBJ2-7; cdr3_aa: CAWRKGQLNYEQYF; cdr3_nt: TGTGCCTGGAGAAAGGGACAGCTAAACTACGAGCAGTACTTC
d_call: TRBD2; clone_size: few; v_call: TRBV18; j_call: TRBJ2-7; cdr3_aa: CASSPILAGSYEQYF; cdr3_nt: TGTGCCAGCTCACCAATCTTAGCGGGGTCCTACGAGCAGTACTTC
d_call: NA; clone_size: many; v_call: TRBV20-1; j_call: TRBJ2-7; cdr3_aa: CSASGSGTLYEQYF; cdr3_nt: TGCAGTGCTAGCGGTTCCGGGACACTCTACGAGCAGTACTTC
d_call: NA; clone_size: many; v_call: TRBV11-1; j_call: TRBJ2-1; cdr3_aa: CASSKGFFSYNEQFF; cdr3_nt: TGTGCCAGCAGCAAGGGGTTTTTCTCCTACAATGAGCAGTTCTTC
d_call: TRBD1; clone_size: few; v_call: TRBV4-1; j_call: TRBJ1-1; cdr3_aa: CASSQAGTGMEAFF; cdr3_nt: TGCGCCAGCAGCCAGGCCGGGACAGGGATGGAAGCTTTCTTT
d_call: NA; clone_size: many; v_call: TRBV9; j_call: TRBJ2-2; cdr3_aa: CASSVVGDTGELFF; cdr3_nt: TGTGCCAGCAGCGTAGTAGGGGACACCGGGGAGCTGTTTTTT